There are a few counts of the clone carrying this TCR beta chain. Antigen: not known. Gene labels here are mouse ones. The CDR3 extends 4 residues past the end of the read, so its final part is completed from the germline J gene. The sorting of pooled cutaneous lymph node cells relied on CD4, CD8alpha, NKG2D, NKG2ACE and other markers. These data belong to a study of CD8+ T cells in alopecia areata. In the study overall: Skin grafts from roughly 6-13-month-old C3H/HeJ donors with spontaneous alopecia were placed on 7-10-week-old female C3H/HeJ mice. Whole-study findings and limits: Normal skin contains resident alphabeta T cells, and these are also sequenced in scalp samples.

Extracted RNA was reverse transcribed into cDNA, the sequencing template. The assay was immunoSEQ multiplex PCR, and TCRdb's table has in-frame clones only and misses some. The profile covers 200,000 to 300,000 clones, none occurring a single time. Germline V gene sequence: CDR1 NNHNN, CDR2 SYGAGS (reference sequence). This CDR3 spans 16 amino acids. This chain connects TRBV13-2 to TRBJ2-1; 8 bases are shared with TRBD1. Material for sequencing was CD4+ T cells sorted from a lymph node. The sequence came from a C3H/HeJ mouse with alopecia areata. The strain bears MHC haplotype H2-k. Partial CDR3 DNA: TGTGCCAGCGGTGATGCCCGGGACAGGAGGAGAGCT. It translates to CASGDARDRRRA. The CDR3, in full, reads CASGDARDRRRAEQFF.